One sample yielded the 27 T cell receptor beta chains listed below, sequenced in a study of T cell responses to AZD1222 COVID-19 vaccine. The assay was immunoSEQ multiplex PCR, and TCRdb's table has in-frame clones only and misses some. The sample carries about 120,000 clones, approximately 89% recorded once. The sample in question was peripheral blood, obtained on day 0 of AZD1222 vaccination. These receptor sequences come from an adult in good health.

This clone is a singleton in its sample. The chain combines TRBV5-4 with TRBJ2-2, with D perhaps matching TRBD1 (6 bases). Trimming cost V 1 base and J 4 bases, with 8 bases left between them. This CDR3 has 14 amino acids. The germline V gene encodes CDR1 SGHNT and CDR2 YYREEE (reference sequence). The CDR3 sequence: CASSLRGSTGELFF. In DNA form, the CDR3 reads TGTGCCAGCAGCTTGAGGGGGTCCACCGGGGAGCTGTTTTTT.

The rearrangement links TRBV19 to TRBJ1-5; D is perhaps TRBD1 (5 bases). The CDR3 is 13 amino acids. V lost 8 bases to trimming and J lost 4 bases, with 12 bases between them. Germline-derived CDR1 and CDR2 are LNHDA and SQIVND (reference sequence). DNA of the CDR3: TGTGCCAGTGATGACAGACTTAATCAGCCCCAGCATTTT. Amino acids: CASDDRLNQPQHF.

The chain has TRBV9 and TRBJ1-4; D not certain. CDR1 and CDR2 (germline): SGDLS, YYNGEE. This CDR3 spans 14 amino acids. V was trimmed by 3 bases and J by 7 bases, leaving 13 bases between them. CDR3 bases: TGTGCCAGCAGCGCCCGCCCCCATGGTGAAAAACTGTTTTTT. This gives the protein CASSARPHGEKLFF.

The chain links TRBV7-3 to TRBJ1-2; TRBD1 matches at 12 bases. Germline V gene lookup returns CDR1 SGHTA and CDR2 FQGTGA. CDR3 length: 15 amino acids. After removal of 4 bases from V and 8 bases from J, the junction contained 8 bases not matched to a gene. CDR3 protein: CASSSGTGGARGYTF. The CDR3, as DNA: TGTGCCAGCAGCTCCGGGACAGGGGGCGCGAGAGGCTACACCTTC.

The chain joins TRBV18 to TRBJ1-5; D gene ambiguous. Trimming took off 2 bases at V and 7 bases at J, with 9 bases between the two ends. The CDR3 has 13 amino acids. From germline, CDR1 is KGHSH and CDR2 LQKENI. The CDR3 is CASSPAGGQPQHF. In nucleotides, the CDR3 is TGTGCCAGCTCACCAGCAGGAGGCCAGCCCCAGCATTTT. Looking up the rest from reference TRBV18 and TRBJ1-5 gives the full variable domain: NAGVMQNPRHLVRRRGQEARLRCSPMKGHSHVYWYRQLPEEGLKFMVYLQKENIIDESGMPKERFSAEFPKEGPSILRIQQVVRGDSAAYFCASSPAGGQPQHFGDGTRLSIL.

The J gene is TRBJ2-5, the V gene TRBV3-1 (or the pseudogene TRBV3-2); 8 positions agree with TRBD2. The CDR3 consists of 15 residues. Trimming took 4 bases from V and 2 from J; bases not matched to a gene: 6. CDR1 is LGHDT, CDR2 YNNKEL, per germline (reference sequence). CDR3: CASSPTGGYQETQYF. The CDR3 DNA reads as TGTGCCAGCAGCCCCACGGGAGGGTATCAAGAGACCCAGTACTTC.

This sequence joins TRBV5-1 and TRBJ2-7; either TRBD1 or TRBD2 may supply D (5 bases each). CDR3 length equals 15 residues. The V end lost 0 bases, the J end lost 2 bases, and 12 bases lay between the germline ends. Germline CDR1 and CDR2: SGHRS and YFSETQ. The CDR3 DNA sequence: TGCGCCAGCAGCTTGGCCGGGGACGGCCCCTACGAGCAGTACTTC. Protein sequence: CASSLAGDGPYEQYF.

The gene calls are TRBV13 and TRBJ2-5; 7 positions match TRBD1. Germline trimming cut 5 bases from V and 5 bases from J; bases unmatched to any gene: 8. Germline CDR1 reads PRHDT; CDR2 reads FYEKMQ (reference sequence). This CDR3 has 14 amino acids. CDR3 DNA sequence: TGTGCCAGCAGCCTTACAGGGGTTGGGGAGACCCAGTACTTC. Residues: CASSLTGVGETQYF. The full variable domain, completed using reference TRBV13 and TRBJ2-5, is AAGVIQSPRHLIKEKRETATLKCYPIPRHDTVYWYQQGPGQDPQFLISFYEKMQSDKGSIPDRFSAQQFSDYHSELNMSSLELGDSALYFCASSLTGVGETQYFGPGTRLLVL.

V is TRBV10-3 and J is TRBJ2-1; D call uncertain. Germline assignment: CDR1 ENHRY and CDR2 SYGVKD. V shed 0 bases and J shed 2 bases, with 8 bases lying between them. The CDR3 is 15 residues long. The CDR3 region has the DNA TGTGCCATCAGTGAGTCTAGTTGGCCCTACAATGAGCAGTTCTTC. Translation gives CAISESSWPYNEQFF.

This chain joins TRBV7-9 and TRBJ1-2; 8 nucleotides align to TRBD1. The CDR3 contains 14 residues. V gave up 3 bases and J gave up 2 bases; unmatched junction bases: 2. The germline CDR1 and CDR2 sequences are SEHNR and FQNEAQ (reference sequence). This chain's CDR3 is CASSLGDRNYGYTF. CDR3 coding DNA: TGTGCCAGCAGCTTGGGGGACAGGAACTATGGCTACACCTTC.

CDR3 DNA: TGTGCCAGCAGCTTAAAAGTCCAAGAGACCCAGTACTTC. Its translation: CASSLKVQETQYF. This sequence joins TRBV7-3 and TRBJ2-5; no clear D. V gave up 1 base and J gave up 1 base, with 4 bases separating them. This CDR3 spans 13 amino acids. CDR1 is SGHTA, CDR2 FQGTGA, per germline.

The V and J genes are TRBV5-1 and TRBJ1-1; possible D gene TRBD1, 6 bases. CDR3 length: 15 amino acids. The V end lost 4 bases, the J end lost 0 bases, and 13 bases lay between the germline ends. The germline V gene encodes CDR1 SGHRS and CDR2 YFSETQ. The CDR3 sequence is CASSPDRIMNTEAFF. In DNA form, the CDR3 reads TGCGCCAGCAGCCCAGACAGGATCATGAACACTGAAGCTTTCTTT. Full variable domain (outside the CDR3, taken from reference TRBV5-1 and TRBJ1-1): KAGVTQTPRYLIKTRGQQVTLSCSPISGHRSVSWYQQTPGQGLQFLFEYFSETQRNKGNFPGRFSGRQFSNSRSEMNVSTLELGDSALYLCASSPDRIMNTEAFFGQGTRLTVV.

The chain links TRBV5-1 to TRBJ2-3; 10 nucleotides align to TRBD2. The CDR3 is made up of 14 amino acids. Trimming at V came to 3 bases and at J to 4 bases, leaving 2 bases not matched to a gene. Germline V gives CDR1 SGHRS, CDR2 YFSETQ. Written as DNA, the CDR3 is TGCGCCAGCAGCTCTAGCGGGGGCCCAGATACGCAGTATTTT. Translation gives CASSSSGGPDTQYF.

V gene TRBV6-7 combines with J gene TRBJ2-1, with 7 nucleotides matching TRBD2. TRBV6-7 is recorded as an ORF, its role being uncertain. This CDR3 spans 13 amino acids. J lost 9 bases, V lost 10 bases, and 12 bases had no gene match. CDR3 loop: CANWRTRALEQFF. The CDR3 bases are TGTGCCAACTGGAGGACTAGGGCTCTTGAGCAGTTCTTC.

The rearrangement joins TRBV7-3 to TRBJ2-2, with D possibly TRBD2 on 5 matching bases. Germline V gives CDR1 SGHTA, CDR2 FQGTGA. The CDR3 is 14 residues long. The ends were cut back, 5 bases at V and 4 bases at J, with 11 bases in the middle. DNA for the CDR3: TGTGCCAGCAGCCATAGCGCTGGCACCGGGGAGCTGTTTTTT. Encoded protein: CASSHSAGTGELFF.

In nucleotides, the CDR3 is TGTGCCAGCAGCGGGACCAAGGAGGGAAAACTGTTTTTT. Its protein product is CASSGTKEGKLFF. The chain has TRBV7-8 and TRBJ1-4; D may be TRBD1 (5 bases). Germline loops: CDR1 SGHVS, CDR2 FQNEAQ. The ends were cut back, 5 bases at V and 10 bases at J, with 14 bases in the middle. This CDR3 has 13 amino acids.

The J gene is TRBJ1-1, the V gene TRBV18; D gene ambiguous. Trimming took off 4 bases at V and 5 bases at J, with 8 bases between the two ends. The CDR3 totals 12 residues. Germline V gene data show CDR1 as KGHSH and CDR2 as LQKENI. The CDR3 is CASSLGETEAFF. The DNA of the CDR3 is TGTGCCAGCTCACTCGGGGAGACTGAAGCTTTCTTT.

CDR3 amino acids: CASSLAGVAREQFF. DNA of the CDR3: TGCGCCAGCAGCTTGGCCGGGGTAGCCAGGGAGCAGTTCTTC. The chain couples TRBV5-1 to TRBJ2-1; a weak D match, TRBD2 (5 bases). The CDR3 contains 14 residues. Looked up from germline, CDR1 is SGHRS and CDR2 is YFSETQ. Between the trimmed V and J ends, which lost 0 bases and 10 bases, there was a span of 14 bases.

In DNA, the CDR3 is TGTGCCAGCAGCTCCGGGCCCTGGGCCTACGAGCAGTACTTC. Translation gives CASSSGPWAYEQYF. The chain uses TRBV7-6 and TRBJ2-7; D remains ambiguous. The CDR3 is made up of 14 amino acids. Germline lookup yields CDR1 SGHVS and CDR2 FNYEAQ. V was pared by 4 bases and J by 2 bases, with 12 bases between.

The V call is TRBV5-1, the J call TRBJ2-3; the D gene is possibly TRBD2 (5 bases). V lost 4 bases, J lost 5 bases, and 17 bases lay in between. The CDR3 consists of 15 residues. From germline, CDR1 is SGHRS and CDR2 YFSETQ. The CDR3 coding sequence is TGCGCCAGCAGCCTCACAGACGGGATAGGAGATACGCAGTATTTT. Protein sequence: CASSLTDGIGDTQYF.

The rearrangement links TRBV6-6 to TRBJ2-1, with D perhaps TRBD1 or TRBD2 (5 bases each). The CDR3 sequence is 16 residues long. The V and J ends lost 5 bases and 1 base respectively, with 15 bases between them. Germline V gene data show CDR1 as MNHNY and CDR2 as SVGAGI (reference sequence). This CDR3 is CASSQGPPKSYNEQFF. The CDR3 nucleotides are TGTGCCAGCAGTCAGGGACCCCCGAAGTCCTACAATGAGCAGTTCTTC.

As concerns this clone: Other DNA sequences of this sample code for an identical CDR3. This chain uses TRBV6-2 or TRBV6-3 with TRBJ1-2; D call uncertain. V was clipped by 0 bases and J by 3 bases, with 8 bases between them. The CDR3 consists of 14 residues. Germline lookup yields CDR1 MNHEY and CDR2 SVGEGT. For the CDR3, the DNA is TGTGCCAGCAGTTACTCGGCAGGTTACTATGGCTACACCTTC. It yields the protein CASSYSAGYYGYTF.

Concerning this clone itself: The same CDR3 also results from other DNA sequences found in this sample. V gene TRBV7-2 combines with J gene TRBJ1-1; possibly TRBD1 for D (5 bases). The CDR3 covers 13 residues. The V and J ends lost 6 bases and 1 base respectively, with 9 bases between them. The germline gives CDR1 SGHTA, CDR2 FQGNSA. The CDR3 reads CASSSQGNTEAFF. As DNA, the CDR3 is TGTGCCAGCAGTTCCCAGGGGAACACTGAAGCTTTCTTT. Using reference TRBV7-2 and TRBJ1-1 for the parts outside the CDR3, the full variable domain is GAGVSQSPSNKVTEKGKDVELRCDPISGHTALYWYRQSLGQGLEFLIYFQGNSAPDKSGLPSDRFSAERTGGSVSTLTIQRTQQEDSAVYLCASSSQGNTEAFFGQGTRLTVV.

This clone was counted between two and nine times. The V call is TRBV14, the J call TRBJ2-7, with TRBD2 matching 7 bases. The CDR3 is 14 residues long. The ends lost 2 bases at V and 6 bases at J; junction bases unmatched: 7. Germline V CDR1 and CDR2: SGHDN, FVKESK. The DNA for the CDR3 is TGTGCCAGCAGCCAAAGAGCGGGGCCGGGCGAGCAGTACTTC. It translates to CASSQRAGPGEQYF.

This rearrangement joins TRBV5-4 to TRBJ1-6; D not resolved. This CDR3 is 14 amino acids long. V dropped 0 bases and J dropped 9 bases, with 10 bases sitting between them. Germline-derived CDR1 and CDR2 are SGHNT and YYREEE (reference sequence). In nucleotides, the CDR3 is TGTGCCAGCAGCTTGGGAGGGAATGGTTCACCCCTCCACTTT. It is translated as CASSLGGNGSPLHF.

J is TRBJ2-7 and V is TRBV27; D is unresolved. Between the trimmed V and J ends, which lost 2 bases and 3 bases, there was a span of 8 bases. This CDR3 has 13 residues. Germline V gene sequence: CDR1 MNHEY, CDR2 SMNVEV (reference sequence). This CDR3 is CASSLGFDYEQYF. The DNA of the CDR3 is TGTGCCAGCAGTTTAGGTTTCGACTACGAGCAGTACTTC.

The chain employs TRBV7-9 and TRBJ2-3; TRBD2 matches 7 bases. In germline, CDR1 is SEHNR, CDR2 FQNEAQ (reference sequence). This CDR3 has 14 residues. J gave up 5 bases and V 1 base, and 3 bases lay outside the gene matches. The CDR3 sequence: CASSLVAGEDTQYF. In DNA, the CDR3 is TGTGCCAGCAGCTTAGTGGCGGGGGAAGATACGCAGTATTTT.